These 22 T cell receptor beta chains came from one sample sequenced in a study of cytomegalovirus exposure and HLA in healthy donors. The PCR ran on 60 Vbeta and 13 Jbeta primers. Method: immunoSEQ multiplex PCR; TCRdb's copy keeps in-frame clones and lacks some. The data hold more than 95,000 clones, with approximately 74% observed a single time. Material: PBMCs. The receptors were gathered from a man aged 35 to 55 in good health and CMV-seropositive.

The J gene is TRBJ1-5, the V gene TRBV28; D is possibly TRBD1 (5 bases). CDR1 is MDHEN, CDR2 SYDVKM, per germline. The CDR3 sequence is 19 residues long. Trimming removed 5 bases from V and 2 bases from J, with 25 bases in between. The CDR3 DNA is TGTGCCAGCAGTCTCTCTCGAATGGGGCCGGGGGGAGGCAATCAGCCCCAGCATTTT. Translating gives CASSLSRMGPGGGNQPQHF.

The chain joins TRBV5-4 to TRBJ2-7; TRBD1 aligns across 11 bases. The J segment lost 5 bases and the V segment lost 4 bases, leaving 8 bases of the junction unmatched. The CDR3 has 15 amino acids. Per the germline V gene, CDR1 is SGHNT and CDR2 is YYREEE (reference sequence). The CDR3 DNA reads as TGTGCCAGCAGCCGGTCCGGGACAGGGGGGAACGAGCAGTACTTC. Translation: CASSRSGTGGNEQYF.

This clone is a singleton in its sample. The rearrangement joins TRBV23-1 to TRBJ2-1; D call uncertain. TRBV23-1 is an open reading frame, and its role is uncertain. CDR3 length: 15 residues. Deletions cut 7 bases from V and 7 bases from J, with 20 bases between. The CDR3 protein is CASNARVEVQNEQFF. The CDR3 DNA is TGCGCCAGCAACGCCCGGGTAGAAGTCCAGAATGAGCAGTTCTTC.

This clone has just a few counts. This CDR3 is CASSEEPLNYGYTF. CDR3 nucleotides: TGTGCCAGCAGTGAAGAGCCTTTGAACTATGGCTACACCTTC. V is TRBV6-1 and J is TRBJ1-2; D gene ambiguous. CDR3 length: 14 amino acids. Germline assignment: CDR1 MNHNS and CDR2 SASEGT. The V end was cut by 1 base, the J end by 2 bases, with 8 bases between.

V usage is TRBV27 and J usage is TRBJ2-7; D call uncertain. In germline, CDR1 is MNHEY, CDR2 SMNVEV (reference sequence). The germline V and J ends were trimmed by 5 bases and 2 bases, with 16 bases remaining between them. This CDR3 contains 15 residues. This CDR3 is CASSTRIRATYEQYF. The CDR3 DNA sequence: TGTGCCAGCAGTACCAGGATTCGCGCAACCTACGAGCAGTACTTC.

The chain recombines TRBV6-5 with TRBJ1-2, with no clear D. Germline assignment: CDR1 MNHEY and CDR2 SVGAGI. The CDR3 is made up of 11 amino acids. The V and J ends lost 10 bases and 6 bases respectively, with 12 bases between them. The CDR3 region is CATSRGDGYTF. The CDR3 DNA reads as TGTGCCACCTCCCGCGGCGATGGCTACACCTTC.

The rearrangement joins TRBV28 to TRBJ1-5; TRBD1 matches 9 bases. Losses at the gene ends were 4 bases for V and 9 bases for J; bases not matched to a gene: 13. The CDR3 is 16 residues long. The germline CDR1 and CDR2 sequences are MDHEN and SYDVKM. The CDR3, as DNA: TGTGCCAGCAGTTCCACAGGGGGCGCTGAGGGTCCGCCCCAGCATTTT. Protein sequence: CASSSTGGAEGPPQHF.

This clone is a singleton in its sample. The rearrangement uses TRBV14 and TRBJ2-5; a possible D gene is TRBD1 (5 bases). CDR1 is SGHDN and CDR2 is FVKESK in the germline V gene. This CDR3 is 13 amino acids long. Trimming took off 5 bases at V and 4 bases at J, with 11 bases between the two ends. The CDR3 spells CASSYRTTETQYF. CDR3 in DNA: TGTGCCAGCAGCTACCGGACAACAGAGACCCAGTACTTC.

The chain couples TRBV6-1 to TRBJ2-5, with 10 bases identical to TRBD1. CDR1 and CDR2 (germline): MNHNS, SASEGT. The CDR3 consists of 15 residues. The V and J ends lost 7 bases and 2 bases, in that order; junction bases with no gene match: 7. The CDR3 reads CASNRDRGAQETQYF. In DNA form, the CDR3 reads TGTGCCAGCAACAGGGACAGGGGAGCTCAAGAGACCCAGTACTTC.

The V gene is TRBV6-1, the J gene TRBJ2-1; TRBD2 matches at 7 bases. CDR3 length equals 16 residues. V lost 3 bases, J lost 3 bases, and 8 bases stayed unmatched. In germline, CDR1 is MNHNS, CDR2 SASEGT. The CDR3 protein is CASSDRRESFYNEQFF. In DNA form, the CDR3 reads TGTGCCAGCAGTGACAGGCGGGAGAGTTTCTACAATGAGCAGTTCTTC.

The rearrangement uses TRBV4-1 and TRBJ1-4; unclear D gene. This CDR3 contains 15 residues. CDR1 and CDR2 from the germline V gene are MGHRA and YSYEKL. The V gene lost 5 bases and the J gene lost 3 bases, with 13 bases spanning the gap. CDR3 nucleotides: TGCGCCAGCAGCTCGCCGAACCGGGCTAATGAAAAACTGTTTTTT. Amino acid sequence: CASSSPNRANEKLFF.

This clone has a handful of counts. The rearrangement links TRBV9 to TRBJ2-1, with D perhaps matching TRBD2 (6 bases). The ends were cut back, 0 bases at V and 9 bases at J, with 19 bases in the middle. The CDR3 is 16 residues long. Per germline, CDR1 SGDLS and CDR2 YYNGEE. CDR3: CASSVDGGRLGGEQFF. The CDR3 coding sequence is TGTGCCAGCAGCGTAGATGGTGGGCGGTTGGGGGGTGAGCAGTTCTTC.

The chain uses TRBV4-2 and TRBJ1-5; D uncertain. With 0 bases removed from V and 2 bases from J, the gap between germline ends came to 11 bases. CDR3 size: 16 residues. Germline V gene sequence: CDR1 LGHNA, CDR2 YNFKEQ. The CDR3 here is CASSQDYPSGNQPQHF. The CDR3 DNA sequence: TGTGCCAGCAGCCAAGATTACCCGAGTGGCAATCAGCCCCAGCATTTT.

The CDR3 nucleotides are TGTGCCAGCAGTCCACGGACTAGCGGCCTCTACGAGCAGTACTTC. It codes for CASSPRTSGLYEQYF. V is TRBV28 and J is TRBJ2-7; the match to TRBD2 covers 10 bases. The CDR3 extends over 15 amino acids. Trimming cost V 5 bases and J 3 bases; bases outside gene matches: 7. From germline, CDR1 is MDHEN and CDR2 SYDVKM.

About this clone: The identical CDR3 is also encoded by other nucleotide sequences in the sample. The chain is built from TRBV5-4 and TRBJ1-6; D call uncertain. CDR1 and CDR2 (germline): SGHNT, YYREEE (reference sequence). Between the trimmed V and J ends, which lost 4 bases and 13 bases, there was a span of 15 bases. CDR3 length: 13 residues. CDR3 nucleotide sequence: TGTGCCAGCAGCCCGACTCAGACTACGCCCCTCCACTTT. It is translated as CASSPTQTTPLHF.

This clone was observed a handful of times. V and J are TRBV6-4 and TRBJ2-2; D gene uncertain. CDR3 size: 14 residues. Germline V lookup: CDR1 MRHNA, CDR2 SNTAGT. Trimming left V 0 bases short and J 3 bases short, with 5 bases between. This CDR3 reads CASSDSSDTGELFF. The CDR3 nucleotides are TGTGCCAGCAGTGACTCGTCTGACACCGGGGAGCTGTTTTTT.

The chain combines TRBV12-5 with TRBJ1-1; D might be TRBD1 (5 bases). The V gene's germline CDR1 is LGHNT and CDR2 FRNRAP. Deletions cut 7 bases from V and 8 bases from J, with 17 bases between. This CDR3 has 13 amino acids. The CDR3 DNA sequence: TGTGCTAGTGCCCCCGGAACAGGCAGAGAAGCTTTCTTT. It translates to CASAPGTGREAFF.

The chain employs TRBV2 and TRBJ2-2; 13 nucleotides align to TRBD2. The CDR3 runs to 14 residues. Germline CDR1 and CDR2: SNHLY and FYNNEI. V lost 9 bases and J lost 3; bases outside the gene matches: 1. CDR3 nucleotides: TGTGCCAGAGGACTAGCGGGAGACACCGGGGAGCTGTTTTTT. It translates to CARGLAGDTGELFF.

In this sample, this clone turned up a few times. The chain joins TRBV6-1 to TRBJ2-4; D gene unclear. CDR1 and CDR2 (germline): MNHNS, SASEGT. The CDR3 runs 17 residues. Trimming took 0 bases from V and 0 from J, leaving 12 bases between them. The CDR3 DNA follows: TGTGCCAGCAGTGAAGCAGGAGAAATACTAGCCAAAAACATTCAGTACTTC. As protein: CASSEAGEILAKNIQYF.

J is TRBJ1-5 and V is TRBV19; 7 bases line up with TRBD1. With 10 bases clipped from V and 2 bases from J, the junction kept 14 bases outside the gene matches. The CDR3 contains 16 residues. Germline V lookup: CDR1 LNHDA, CDR2 SQIVND (reference sequence). The CDR3, as DNA: TGTGCCACTTCACCAGTACGAGACAGGGGCAATCAGCCCCAGCATTTT. Its translation is CATSPVRDRGNQPQHF.

This clone is a singleton in its sample. CDR3 sequence reads: CASSLRRGTGQNPEQYF. Here the CDR3 DNA reads TGTGCCAGCAGTTTACGGAGAGGGACAGGGCAAAACCCCGAGCAGTACTTC. This chain joins TRBV28 and TRBJ2-7, with 9 bases that match TRBD1. This CDR3 is built from 17 residues. Looked up from germline, CDR1 is MDHEN and CDR2 is SYDVKM. V gave up 2 bases and J gave up 6 bases; unmatched junction bases: 14.

V gene TRBV15 combines with J gene TRBJ2-5, with D perhaps TRBD2 (7 bases). From germline, CDR1 is LNHNV and CDR2 YYDKDF (reference sequence). The V gene lost 5 bases and the J gene lost 1 base, with 8 bases spanning the gap. The length of the CDR3 is 13 residues. The DNA for the CDR3 is TGTGCCACCAGCGGGGGGGCCCAAGAGACCCAGTACTTC. Protein product: CATSGGAQETQYF.